This entry describes one T cell receptor (beta chain). Its specificity is unknown. Noted treatment: roughly 19 received Ad26.COV2.S at low or high dose, single or two shots; about five received placebo; per-sample allocation not given. Vaccine and placebo recipients were sampled on day 63 after the first injection. Whoever gave the sample was an adult aged 18-55 years in Boston. Libraries were prepared by immunoSEQ multiplex PCR; TCRdb keeps only in-frame clonotypes and omits some of them. The sample yields roughly 350,000 clones, 75% to 90% seen once. The source of the sample is a study of Ad26.COV2.S vaccination and SARS-CoV-2 variants. On the study more broadly: The study gave Ad26.COV2.S intramuscularly, once or twice 56 days apart. General study points: Overall T cell responses may have been underestimated by the analyses of TCR breadth and depth.

Trimming took 5 bases from V and 6 from J; bases not matched to a gene: 5. The CDR3 spans 13 residues. Germline CDR1 reads SGHAT; CDR2 reads FQNNGV. This rearrangement joins TRBV11-2 to TRBJ1-1; 8 bases fit TRBD1. The sample was peripheral blood, taken in a trial of Ad26.COV2.S vaccine versus placebo. This clonotype originated in a person between 18 and 65 years old who received the Ad26.COV2.S COVID-19 vaccine or a placebo. In DNA, the CDR3 is TGTGCCAGCAGCCTCGGGACAGGAGCTGAAGCTTTCTTT. It is translated as CASSLGTGAEAFF.